This T cell receptor (beta chain) was identified in a study of T-cell reconstitution after alpha-beta-depleted transplantation in children. This CDR3 has 14 amino acids. Trimming shortened V by 4 bases and J by 6 bases, and 16 bases separated the two germline ends. The V gene's germline CDR1 is SQVTM and CDR2 ANQGSEA. This sample's TCRbeta library carried unique molecular identifier barcodes. In TCRdb, the PCR reads were re-called with MiXCR into one record per CDR3 protein. The table records some 530,000 distinct CDR3 sequences, approximately 12% of them present only once. The origin of this receptor is a human donor who donated a stem cell graft to a child with combined immunodeficiency. The V and J genes are TRBV29-1 and TRBJ2-1; unclear D gene. Sequencing was performed on PBMCs from the stem cell graft donor, taken from the stem cell graft. In DNA form, the CDR3 reads TGCAGCGTTGTACGCCAGAGACTGGCCAATGAGCAGTTCTTC. This translates into CSVVRQRLANEQFF.